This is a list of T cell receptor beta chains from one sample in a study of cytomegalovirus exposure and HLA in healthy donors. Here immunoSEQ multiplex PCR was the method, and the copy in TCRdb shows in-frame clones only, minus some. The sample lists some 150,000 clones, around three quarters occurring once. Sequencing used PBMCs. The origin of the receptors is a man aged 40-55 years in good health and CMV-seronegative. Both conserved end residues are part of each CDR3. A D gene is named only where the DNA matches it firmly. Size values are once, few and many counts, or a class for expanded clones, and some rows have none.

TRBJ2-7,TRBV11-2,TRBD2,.,CASSLGSGRGTYEQYF,TGTGCCAGCAGCTTAGGGAGCGGGAGGGGTACCTACGAGCAGTACTTC
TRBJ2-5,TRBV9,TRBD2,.,CASTQGGLAGGETQYF,TGTGCCAGCACCCAGGGGGGCCTAGCGGGAGGAGAGACCCAGTACTTC
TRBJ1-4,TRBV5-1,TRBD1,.,CTSSFQGAQGEKLFF,TGCACCAGCAGCTTTCAGGGGGCGCAAGGTGAAAAACTGTTTTTT
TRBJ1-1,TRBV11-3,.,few,CASSLGRGSTEAFF,TGTGCCAGCAGCTTAGGAAGGGGAAGCACTGAAGCTTTCTTT
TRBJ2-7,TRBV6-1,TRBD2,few,CASRREGLNEQYF,TGTGCCAGCAGGCGGGAGGGCCTTAACGAGCAGTACTTC
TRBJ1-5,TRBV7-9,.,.,CSSSDQGIGGYNQPQHF,TGTTCCAGCAGCGACCAGGGGATTGGGGGCTACAATCAGCCCCAGCATTTT
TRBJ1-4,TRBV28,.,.,CASSFLVREKLFF,TGTGCCAGCAGTTTTCTTGTTCGGGAAAAACTGTTTTTT
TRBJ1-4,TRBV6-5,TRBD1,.,CASSYSDRGEKLFF,TGTGCCAGCAGTTACTCCGACAGGGGTGAAAAACTGTTTTTT
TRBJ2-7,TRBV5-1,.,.,CASSFRSGEQYF,TGCGCCAGCAGCTTCAGGTCCGGCGAGCAGTACTTC
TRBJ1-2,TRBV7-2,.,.,CASSFHGSDTNYGYTF,TGTGCCAGCAGCTTCCATGGGTCGGACACGAACTATGGCTACACCTTC
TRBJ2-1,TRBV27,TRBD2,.,CASSPGLVLNEQFF,TGTGCCAGCAGCCCGGGACTAGTCTTGAATGAGCAGTTCTTC
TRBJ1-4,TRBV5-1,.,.,CASSLGHPREKLFF,TGCGCCAGCAGCTTAGGACATCCCAGGGAAAAACTGTTTTTT
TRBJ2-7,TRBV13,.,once,CASSYTGLEQYF,TGTGCCAGCAGTTATACAGGGCTCGAGCAGTACTTC
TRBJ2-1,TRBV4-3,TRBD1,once,CASSQAWQGDNEQFF,TGCGCCAGCAGCCAAGCTTGGCAGGGGGACAATGAGCAGTTCTTC
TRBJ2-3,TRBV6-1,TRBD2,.,CASGAGVGTDTQYF,TGTGCCAGCGGAGCGGGAGTTGGCACAGATACGCAGTATTTT
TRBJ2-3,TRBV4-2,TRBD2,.,CASGSLAGGTDTQYF,TGTGCCAGCGGATCGCTAGCGGGAGGTACAGATACGCAGTATTTT